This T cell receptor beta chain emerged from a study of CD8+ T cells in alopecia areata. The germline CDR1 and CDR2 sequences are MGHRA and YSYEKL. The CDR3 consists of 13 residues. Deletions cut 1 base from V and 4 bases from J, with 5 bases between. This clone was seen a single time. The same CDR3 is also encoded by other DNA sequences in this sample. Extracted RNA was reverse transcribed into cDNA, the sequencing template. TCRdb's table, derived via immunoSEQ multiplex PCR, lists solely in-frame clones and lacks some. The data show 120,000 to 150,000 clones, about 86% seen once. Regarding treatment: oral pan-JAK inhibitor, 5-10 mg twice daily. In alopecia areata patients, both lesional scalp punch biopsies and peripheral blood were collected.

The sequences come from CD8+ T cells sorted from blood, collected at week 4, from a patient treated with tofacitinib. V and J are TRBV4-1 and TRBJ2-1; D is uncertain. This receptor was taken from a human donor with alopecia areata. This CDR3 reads CASSQARYNEQFF. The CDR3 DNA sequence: TGCGCCAGCAGCCAAGCCCGTTACAATGAGCAGTTCTTC.